The clone carrying this TCR beta chain was found a few times. Its antigen is as yet unknown. The length of the CDR3 is 14 residues. V lost 0 bases and J lost 5, with 10 bases in between. Germline values: CDR1 LGHNA, CDR2 YNFKEQ. This record comes from a study of blood T cells in healthy people across ages. Through a sample-barcoded 5' primer and a J-beta primer mix, a second PCR was run for roughly 7 to 11 cycles. Unique molecular identifiers of 12 random nucleotides labeled each cDNA. TCRdb reprocessed the 5' RACE reads with MiXCR, giving one entry per CDR3 protein. The sample comprises 650,000 to 1,000,000 distinct CDR3 sequences, around 36% of which are singletons, and approximately 13% rests with the top ten. Study findings and constraints: Among long-lived donors, naive CD4+ cells were more numerous and diversity higher than in aged donors. Strong correlation existed between TCR beta diversity and naive T cell percentage. The study regarded diversity estimates from one million T cells as underestimates.

The material sequenced was blood. V is TRBV4-2 and J is TRBJ1-2, with TRBD1 as a possible D gene (5 bases). The receptor comes from a man younger than 35 in good health. CDR3 sequence reads: CASSQDRREYGYTF. CDR3 in DNA: TGTGCCAGCAGCCAAGATCGCAGGGAATATGGCTACACCTTC.